One and the same sample provided the 9 T cell receptor beta chains below, sequenced in a study of blood T cells in healthy people across ages. Through a sample-barcoded 5' primer and a J-beta primer mix, a second PCR was run for roughly 6 to 12 cycles. TCRdb called the 5' RACE reads again in MiXCR, with one record for every CDR3 protein. The repertoire consists of approximately 1,700,000 distinct CDR3 sequences, with about 39% occurring once and the leading ten covering about 21%. The sample comprised blood. The source of these receptors is a human donor in good health.

The genes are TRBV29-1 and TRBJ2-7, with 7 bases fitting TRBD1. The CDR3 has 14 residues. Germline V CDR1 and CDR2: SQVTM, ANQGSEA. Trimming took 6 bases from V and 3 from J; bases not matched to a gene: 11. CDR3 coding DNA: TGCAGCGTCTTTACGACAGGGAGATACTACGAGCAGTACTTC. It yields the protein CSVFTTGRYYEQYF.

J is TRBJ2-7 and V is TRBV7-9; D is unclear. The CDR3 loop spans 16 amino acids. Germline CDR1 is SEHNR and CDR2 is FQNEAQ (reference sequence). The V gene lost 1 base and the J gene lost 2 bases, with 15 bases spanning the gap. The CDR3 is CASSLESGDGPYEQYF. The CDR3 DNA follows: TGTGCCAGCAGCTTAGAGAGTGGTGATGGACCCTACGAGCAGTACTTC.

The sample holds a few counts of this clonotype. The gene calls are TRBV7-9 and TRBJ2-7; 9 nucleotides line up with TRBD1. Trimming at V came to 5 bases and at J to 6 bases, leaving 11 bases not matched to a gene. In germline, CDR1 is SEHNR, CDR2 FQNEAQ (reference sequence). The CDR3 has 15 residues. CDR3: CASSPQGQGSGEQYF. CDR3 sequence (DNA): TGTGCCAGCAGCCCCCAGGGACAGGGCTCGGGCGAGCAGTACTTC.

Only a few counts were recorded for this clonotype. The chain carries TRBV12-3 or TRBV12-4 and TRBJ2-3, with no clear D. Trimming shortened V by 5 bases and J by 13 bases, and 16 bases separated the two germline ends. The CDR3 runs to 12 residues. CDR3 in amino acids: CASSTSSGGKYF. As DNA, the CDR3 is TGTGCCAGCAGTACCAGCAGTGGTGGCAAGTATTTT.

V is TRBV2 and J is TRBJ2-1; no reliable D call. Germline V gives CDR1 SNHLY, CDR2 FYNNEI. Trimming removed 6 bases at V and 2 bases at J, with 11 bases between. The CDR3 is 14 residues long. CDR3 loop: CASRGPFAYNEQFF. CDR3 coding DNA: TGTGCCAGCAGAGGGCCCTTTGCCTACAATGAGCAGTTCTTC.

J is TRBJ2-5 and V is TRBV4-3; TRBD1 aligns across 10 bases. The J call may be faulty, since TRBJ2-7 better matches the DNA end. The germline V gene has CDR1 LGHNA and CDR2 YSLEER. There are 15 residues in the CDR3. The CDR3 DNA reads as TGCGCCAGCAGCCAATGGGACAGGGGCGTCGGCGAGCAGTACTTC. This translates into CASSQWDRGVGEQYF.

This clonotype was found a few times. The rearrangement links TRBV20-1 to TRBJ2-6; 8 nucleotides line up with TRBD1. CDR3 size: 16 residues. V shed 3 bases, J shed 1 base, and the junction held 5 bases outside the gene matches. Germline V gives CDR1 DFQATT, CDR2 SNEGSKA (reference sequence). The CDR3 DNA follows: TGCAGTGCTAGGGACAGGGTTGGGTCTGGGGCCAACGTCCTGACTTTC. Translating gives CSARDRVGSGANVLTF.

The V and J genes are TRBV2 and TRBJ2-2; D unresolved. This CDR3 region has 13 residues. The germline V and J ends were trimmed by 6 bases and 5 bases, with 10 bases remaining between them. CDR1 and CDR2 from the germline V gene are SNHLY and FYNNEI. CDR3 sequence (DNA): TGTGCCAGCAGCAGGATACGAACCGGGGAGCTGTTTTTT. Translation: CASSRIRTGELFF.

V and J are TRBV4-3 and TRBJ2-3; a weak D match, TRBD2 (6 bases). V was trimmed by 7 bases and J by 0 bases, leaving 14 bases between them. The CDR3 consists of 15 residues. Germline lookup yields CDR1 LGHNA and CDR2 YSLEER. This CDR3 is CASNRDWSSTDTQYF. The CDR3, as DNA: TGCGCCAGCAACCGGGACTGGTCTAGCACAGATACGCAGTATTTT.